This entry lists 4 T cell receptor beta chains sequenced from one sample in a study of spatial heterogeneity in lung cancer. TCRdb reprocessed the 5' RACE reads via MiXCR and lists one record per CDR3 protein. Seen here are fewer than 55,000 distinct CDR3 sequences, 7.4% observed once, and the top ten hold approximately 40%. Time point described: blood at routine non-recurrence follow-up after resection. Unsorted whole RNA of tumor, nontumor lung or frozen PBMC was sequenced. The source material was PBMCs, sampled at follow-up. Receptors were obtained from a female donor with early-stage non-small cell lung cancer.

This clonotype was seen a handful of times. V is TRBV4-1 and J is TRBJ2-2, with TRBD2 identical over 13 bases. This CDR3 has 16 amino acids. Germline CDR1 MGHRA, CDR2 YSYEKL. The J segment lost 6 bases and the V segment lost 5 bases, leaving 6 bases of the junction unmatched. This CDR3 is CASSARLAGGSGELFF. Written as DNA, the CDR3 is TGCGCCAGCAGCGCCCGACTAGCGGGGGGTTCCGGGGAGCTGTTTTTT.

This clonotype was counted many times. The chain links TRBV3-1 to TRBJ2-7, with TRBD1 as a possible D gene (7 bases). Germline CDR1 is LGHDT and CDR2 is YNNKEL (reference sequence). The V gene lost 4 bases and the J gene lost 8 bases, with 18 bases spanning the gap. The CDR3 runs to 14 residues. The CDR3 region is CASSPRDSLRQQYF. The CDR3 nucleotides read TGTGCCAGCAGCCCGCGGGACAGCCTACGACAGCAGTACTTC.

This chain links TRBV20-1 with TRBJ2-7; TRBD1 might be the D (7 bases). In germline, CDR1 is DFQATT, CDR2 SNEGSKA (reference sequence). V was trimmed by 0 bases and J by 7 bases, leaving 16 bases between them. The CDR3 runs to 14 residues. The CDR3 loop reads CSARDHLTGREQYF. The CDR3 region has the DNA TGCAGTGCTAGAGACCACTTGACAGGGAGGGAGCAGTACTTC.

This clonotype occurred many times. The chain uses TRBV20-1 and TRBJ1-1; D gene unclear. Trimming removed 1 base from V and 0 bases from J, with 12 bases in between. CDR3 length: 15 amino acids. Germline assignment: CDR1 DFQATT and CDR2 SNEGSKA (reference sequence). As DNA, the CDR3 is TGCAGTGCTAGAGTGGGATCCAGGCTGAACACTGAAGCTTTCTTT. Its protein is CSARVGSRLNTEAFF.